Reported below is one T cell receptor beta chain. This CDR3 comprises 13 residues. The ends were cut back, 1 base at V and 2 bases at J, with 7 bases in the middle. Germline assignment: CDR1 SGHDT and CDR2 YYEEEE. These data originate in a study of blood T cell repertoires in COVID-19. Authors' analysis steps: How many nucleated cells were present was estimated from reference gene primer amplification. Clones were sequenced by immunoSEQ multiplex PCR, and TCRdb holds only the in-frame ones, with some missing. The V and J calls and clone size are taken from that table; D and trimming were inferred from the DNA. The sample contains around 95,000 clones, just under 85% of which appear only once.

This sequence joins TRBV5-6 and TRBJ2-7; possibly TRBD1 for D (6 bases). The TCR was taken from a man aged 45-65 years with active or convalescent COVID-19. Sequenced: peripheral blood. CDR3 DNA: TGTGCCAGCAGCTTGCAGGGGACCTACGAGCAGTACTTC. Translated: CASSLQGTYEQYF.